This record covers a single TCR beta chain. The record originates from a study of cytomegalovirus exposure and HLA in healthy donors. Primers for the PCR totalled 60 Vbeta and 13 Jbeta. Sequencing was performed with immunoSEQ multiplex PCR; in TCRdb, only in-frame clones are kept and a portion is missing. This table has over 150,000 clones, about two thirds appearing once. Trimming shortened V by 2 bases and J by 10 bases, and 12 bases separated the two germline ends. The CDR3 sequence is 13 residues long. Per the germline V gene, CDR1 is KGHSH and CDR2 is LQKENI. The chain carries TRBV18 and TRBJ2-1, with D uncertain. Sequenced input: PBMCs. The receptor was derived from a young woman in good health and CMV-seropositive. The CDR3 region has the DNA TGTGCCAGCTCACCAAACGCCCCTAGGGAGCAGTTCTTC. Translating it yields CASSPNAPREQFF.